These 12 T cell receptor beta chains were all obtained from the same sample, sequenced in a study of cytomegalovirus exposure and HLA in healthy donors. Some clones are missing from TCRdb's copy, which holds only in-frame ones; the method was immunoSEQ multiplex PCR. Counted here are about 360,000 clones, more than 80% occurring once; the ten biggest clones make up roughly 0.75%. The sequenced material came from PBMCs. These receptors all stem from a woman aged 18-30 years in good health and CMV-seronegative.

The chain carries TRBV11-3 and TRBJ2-3, with 8 bases identical to TRBD1. CDR3 size: 16 residues. V was pared by 0 bases and J by 5 bases, with 7 bases of the junction left unmatched. CDR1 is SGHNT, CDR2 YENEEA, per germline. Written as DNA, the CDR3 is TGTGCCAGCAGCTTAGAAGGCAGGGGGCTAAGAGATACGCAGTATTTT. Translation gives CASSLEGRGLRDTQYF.

Concerning this clone itself: Other DNA sequences in the same sample also yield this CDR3. This chain uses TRBV19 with TRBJ2-7; D possibly corresponds to TRBD1 (6 bases). Germline V gene sequence: CDR1 LNHDA, CDR2 SQIVND (reference sequence). V lost 1 base to trimming and J lost 2 bases, with 9 bases between them. This CDR3 comprises 14 residues. The CDR3 region has the DNA TGTGCCAGTAGTATAGGCCCAGGGGCCTACGAGCAGTACTTC. It translates to CASSIGPGAYEQYF.

The V call is TRBV10-3, the J call TRBJ2-3; 8 nucleotides align to TRBD2. The trim removed 3 bases at V and 2 bases at J, leaving 7 bases unmatched. CDR1 and CDR2 (germline): ENHRY, SYGVKD. The CDR3 contains 16 residues. The CDR3 region has the DNA TGTGCCATCAGTGATGGTAGCGGGGCGTCCACAGATACGCAGTATTTT. It specifies CAISDGSGASTDTQYF.

This chain joins TRBV10-1 and TRBJ1-2; D perhaps matches TRBD1 (5 bases). Germline V lookup: CDR1 WNHNN, CDR2 SYGVQD (reference sequence). The CDR3 covers 14 residues. With 7 bases removed from V and 0 bases from J, the gap between germline ends came to 12 bases. For the CDR3, the DNA is TGCGCCAGCATAGGGGTCAGAGCTAACTATGGCTACACCTTC. Residues: CASIGVRANYGYTF.

The rearrangement joins TRBV5-6 to TRBJ2-2; D may be TRBD1 (5 bases). Trimming took 1 base from V and 5 from J, leaving 15 bases between them. CDR3 size: 16 residues. Germline CDR1 and CDR2: SGHDT and YYEEEE. CDR3 bases: TGTGCCAGCAGCTTGCGACAGACCGTGGGGACCGGGGAGCTGTTTTTT. It is translated as CASSLRQTVGTGELFF.

The V gene is TRBV10-3, the J gene TRBJ1-2; D is perhaps TRBD1 (5 bases). The CDR3 runs 18 residues. Per germline, CDR1 ENHRY and CDR2 SYGVKD. V was shortened by 8 bases and J by 0 bases, with 25 bases between the two germline ends. The CDR3 sequence: CAIGVGTLGGAANYGYTF. DNA for the CDR3: TGTGCCATCGGAGTGGGGACCCTAGGAGGGGCGGCTAACTATGGCTACACCTTC.

The chain uses TRBV20-1 and TRBJ2-7; D may be TRBD1 (5 bases). CDR1 and CDR2 (germline): DFQATT, SNEGSKA (reference sequence). This CDR3 region has 11 residues. Trimming removed 8 bases at V and 6 bases at J, with 14 bases between. The chain's CDR3 is CSSLLRGEQYF. In DNA form, the CDR3 reads TGCAGTTCCCTTTTAAGGGGCGAGCAGTACTTC.

The CDR3 here is CASTPGQVQETQYF. CDR3 sequence (DNA): TGTGCCAGCACTCCGGGACAGGTCCAAGAGACCCAGTACTTC. The gene calls are TRBV2 and TRBJ2-5, with 8 bases fitting TRBD1. Germline loops: CDR1 SNHLY, CDR2 FYNNEI. The CDR3 is 14 amino acids. The ends lost 7 bases at V and 1 base at J; junction bases unmatched: 5.

The sample holds a few counts of this clone. The chain combines TRBV6-1 with TRBJ2-2; 8 nucleotides match TRBD1. The CDR3 runs to 14 residues. The V gene's germline CDR1 is MNHNS and CDR2 SASEGT. With V trimmed by 5 bases and J by 3 bases, 2 bases remained unmatched. CDR3 sequence reads: CASSKTGDTGELFF. DNA of the CDR3: TGTGCCAGCAGTAAGACAGGGGACACCGGGGAGCTGTTTTTT.

The chain joins TRBV6-1 to TRBJ2-2; TRBD2 matches at 14 bases. V trimming: 3 bases; J trimming: 0 bases; junction bases outside the gene matches: 9. CDR1 and CDR2 (germline): MNHNS, SASEGT. This CDR3 contains 20 residues. CDR3 in amino acids: CASSDHPGLAGGSNTGELFF. The CDR3 nucleotides are TGTGCCAGCAGTGACCACCCAGGACTAGCGGGAGGATCGAACACCGGGGAGCTGTTTTTT.

The V call is TRBV5-1, the J call TRBJ1-5; perhaps TRBD1 as D (5 bases). The CDR3 runs to 14 residues. Germline-derived CDR1 and CDR2 are SGHRS and YFSETQ. Trimming stripped 7 bases from V and 1 base from J, with 12 bases between. The CDR3 sequence is CASLPGGSNQPQHF. Written as DNA, the CDR3 is TGCGCCAGCCTTCCCGGGGGGAGCAATCAGCCCCAGCATTTT. Looking up the rest from reference TRBV5-1 and TRBJ1-5 gives the full variable domain: KAGVTQTPRYLIKTRGQQVTLSCSPISGHRSVSWYQQTPGQGLQFLFEYFSETQRNKGNFPGRFSGRQFSNSRSEMNVSTLELGDSALYLCASLPGGSNQPQHFGDGTRLSIL.

This chain uses TRBV28 with TRBJ2-7, with 14 nucleotides matching TRBD2. Trimming cost V 5 bases and J 5 bases; bases outside gene matches: 8. CDR1 and CDR2 (germline): MDHEN, SYDVKM. The CDR3 extends over 16 amino acids. This chain's CDR3 is CASSPPRTSGRNEQYF. DNA of the CDR3: TGTGCCAGCAGTCCCCCCCGGACTAGCGGGAGGAACGAGCAGTACTTC.